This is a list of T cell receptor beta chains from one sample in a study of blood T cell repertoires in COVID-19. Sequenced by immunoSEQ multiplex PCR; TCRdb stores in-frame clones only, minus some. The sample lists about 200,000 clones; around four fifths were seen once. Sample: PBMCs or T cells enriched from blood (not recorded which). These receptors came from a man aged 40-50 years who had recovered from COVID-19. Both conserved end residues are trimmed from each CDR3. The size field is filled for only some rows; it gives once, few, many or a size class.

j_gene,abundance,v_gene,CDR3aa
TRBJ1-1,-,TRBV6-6,ASSYRGAPGTEAF
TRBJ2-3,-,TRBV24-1,ATSRGGTDTQY
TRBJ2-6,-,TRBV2,ATTGSSGANVLT
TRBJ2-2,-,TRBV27,ASSLTRLAGGELF
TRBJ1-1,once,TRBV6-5,ASSTRTGGWTEAF
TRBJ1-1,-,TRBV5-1,ASSDRTGYDTEAF
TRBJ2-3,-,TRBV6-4,ASSPTGRTDTQY
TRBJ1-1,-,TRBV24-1,ATSPGQGTEAF
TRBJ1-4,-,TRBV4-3,ASSQDLTGATEKLF
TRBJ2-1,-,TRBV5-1,ASSLAGAPNEQF
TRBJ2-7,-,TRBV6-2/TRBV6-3,ASSRIERESSYEQY
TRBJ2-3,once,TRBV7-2,ASSSTTSGWTDTQY
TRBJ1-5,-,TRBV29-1,SVAENSNQPQH
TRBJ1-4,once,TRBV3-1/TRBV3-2,ASSQGTGFDEKLF
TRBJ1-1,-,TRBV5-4,ASSLAGVRNTEAF
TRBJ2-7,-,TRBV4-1,ASSQMTGKGWYEQY
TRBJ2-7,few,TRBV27,ASSSSYEQY
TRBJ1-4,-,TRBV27,ASRPGQVYEKLF
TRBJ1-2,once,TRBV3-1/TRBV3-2,ASSQGERTVYGYT
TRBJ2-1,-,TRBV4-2,ASSQEASGRGNEQF
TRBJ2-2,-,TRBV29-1,SVSGQTLTGELF
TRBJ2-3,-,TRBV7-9,ASTPDRVADTQY
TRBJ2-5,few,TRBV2,ASVDTYAETQY
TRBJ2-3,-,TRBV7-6,ASSLRSLRGVTDTQY
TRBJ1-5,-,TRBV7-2,ASRLGLGSNQPQH
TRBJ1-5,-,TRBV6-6,ASRHRGPGRQPQH
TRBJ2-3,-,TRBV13,ASSTSVSTDTQY
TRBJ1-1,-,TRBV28,ASSLYRQNTEAF
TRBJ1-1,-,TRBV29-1,SVTVGGDTEAF
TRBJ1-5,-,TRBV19,ASRPAARSNQPQH
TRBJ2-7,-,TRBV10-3,AISDLGQGAYEQY
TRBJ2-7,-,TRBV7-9,ASRAVNEQY
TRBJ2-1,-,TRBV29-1,SVGLAARRNEQF
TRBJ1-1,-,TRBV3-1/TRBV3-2,ASSQDRRELAEAF
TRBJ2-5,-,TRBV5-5,ASSFREGGPRETQY
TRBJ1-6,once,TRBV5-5,ASRSGEGHSPLH
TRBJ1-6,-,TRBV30,AWSAGQGNSPLH
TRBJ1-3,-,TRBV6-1,ASSEGGLGNTIY
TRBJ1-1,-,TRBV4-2,ASSQSWEGRSEAF
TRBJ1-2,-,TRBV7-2,ASSLLGTGESYGYT
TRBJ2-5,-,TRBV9,ASSGKGLAGAETQY
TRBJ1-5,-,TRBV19,ASSRGTGSSQPQH
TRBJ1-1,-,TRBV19,ASSASGTVYTEAF